This T cell receptor (beta chain) was profiled in a study of T cell responses to AZD1222 COVID-19 vaccine. Overall study results and limits: Baseline antibody screening turned up just six seropositive AZD1222 recipients. Spike-specific TCR breadth and depth were elevated following two AZD1222 doses. Regions left unmutated in variants are reportedly the target of nearly half of spike-specific TCRs.

To note about this clone: Its antigen is currently unknown.

Clones were read by immunoSEQ multiplex PCR, and TCRdb kept only the in-frame ones, dropping some. In the table there are around 150,000 clones, about nine tenths of which are singletons. Germline V gene lookup returns CDR1 MDHEN and CDR2 SYDVKM. The ends were cut back, 3 bases at V and 1 base at J, with 6 bases in the middle. The CDR3 spans 14 residues. The TCR sequence derives from an adult in good health. This sequence joins TRBV28 and TRBJ2-2; no reliable D call. The sample was peripheral blood, taken on day 0 of AZD1222 vaccination. The CDR3 is CASSFSGNTGELFF. CDR3 in DNA: TGTGCCAGCAGTTTTTCAGGGAACACCGGGGAGCTGTTTTTT. The whole variable domain, filled in from reference TRBV28 and TRBJ2-2, reads DVKVTQSSRYLVKRTGEKVFLECVQDMDHENMFWYRQDPGLGLRLIYFSYDVKMKEKGDIPEGYSVSREKKERFSLILESASTNQTSMYLCASSFSGNTGELFFGEGSRLTVL.